This entry lists 14 T cell receptor beta chains sequenced from one sample in a study of T cell changes during pregnancy in multiple sclerosis. The protocol was immunoSEQ multiplex PCR, while the TCRdb copy is restricted to in-frame clones and leaves out a portion. The data hold tens of thousands of clones, with over 80% observed a single time. The specimen comprised peripheral blood, sampled in the first trimester of pregnancy. The receptors derive from a female donor with multiple sclerosis, enrolled in a pregnancy study.

The chain couples TRBV9 to TRBJ2-7; a weak D match, TRBD2 (6 bases). Germline CDR1 reads SGDLS; CDR2 reads YYNGEE. The CDR3 has 15 amino acids. Trimming took off 0 bases at V and 7 bases at J, with 17 bases between the two ends. Here the CDR3 DNA reads TGTGCCAGCAGCGTAGGGGGACTGCCCCTTGAAGAGCAGTACTTC. Its translation: CASSVGGLPLEEQYF.

The J gene is TRBJ1-1, the V gene TRBV18, with a possible D match to TRBD1 (6 bases). The CDR3 runs 14 residues. CDR1 and CDR2 from the germline V gene are KGHSH and LQKENI. The ends were cut back, 6 bases at V and 4 bases at J, with 15 bases in the middle. The CDR3 loop is CASSNNRVGTEAFF. In DNA, the CDR3 is TGTGCCAGCTCGAACAACAGGGTAGGCACTGAAGCTTTCTTT.

In its sample, this clone was seen once. The CDR3 DNA sequence: TGTGCCAGCAGCGTAGTCCCAGGATTGTACCAAGAGACCCAGTACTTC. Its protein product is CASSVVPGLYQETQYF. V usage is TRBV9 and J usage is TRBJ2-5; D is uncertain. V was trimmed by 0 bases and J by 0 bases, leaving 12 bases between them. Germline V gene lookup returns CDR1 SGDLS and CDR2 YYNGEE. The CDR3 contains 16 residues.

The V and J genes are TRBV6-5 and TRBJ1-1; perhaps TRBD1 as D (5 bases). The CDR3 extends over 15 amino acids. CDR1 is MNHEY, CDR2 SVGAGI, per germline. V was pared by 2 bases and J by 1 base, with 11 bases between. The CDR3 bases are TGTGCCAGCAGTTACCCATCTCAGGGGAACACTGAAGCTTTCTTT. Amino acid sequence: CASSYPSQGNTEAFF.

The chain employs TRBV7-9 and TRBJ2-3; D remains ambiguous. Germline lookup yields CDR1 SEHNR and CDR2 FQNEAQ (reference sequence). This CDR3 comprises 15 residues. V lost 5 bases to trimming and J lost 1 base, with 13 bases between them. Written as DNA, the CDR3 is TGTGCCAGCAGCCACGGTCGCTCGGGCACAGATACGCAGTATTTT. It encodes CASSHGRSGTDTQYF.

The chain carries TRBV5-1 and TRBJ2-1; maybe TRBD2 (6 bases). This CDR3 contains 14 residues. Germline CDR1 is SGHRS and CDR2 is YFSETQ. V lost 4 bases and J 4 bases, leaving 12 bases between the germline ends. The CDR3 nucleotides read TGCGCCAGCAGCCGCGGGACGGGATACAATGAGCAGTTCTTC. Protein: CASSRGTGYNEQFF.

This sequence joins TRBV7-6 and TRBJ2-7; tentative D call: TRBD1 (6 bases). Germline CDR1 reads SGHVS; CDR2 reads FNYEAQ. The CDR3 contains 16 residues. V lost 4 bases and J 2 bases, leaving 18 bases between the germline ends. The CDR3 sequence is CASSSDRSRVTYEQYF. Written as DNA, the CDR3 is TGTGCCAGCAGCTCCGACAGGTCGAGGGTAACCTACGAGCAGTACTTC.

This chain joins TRBV6-1 and TRBJ1-5; D is unclear. The V end was cut by 0 bases, the J end by 3 bases, with 9 bases between. This CDR3 comprises 15 residues. Germline CDR1 is MNHNS and CDR2 is SASEGT. The CDR3 region is CASSEAGGYNQPQHF. The DNA for the CDR3 is TGTGCCAGCAGTGAAGCGGGAGGGTACAATCAGCCCCAGCATTTT.

The chain joins TRBV19 to TRBJ2-7; a possible D gene is TRBD1 (6 bases). V lost 5 bases, J lost 0 bases, and 11 bases lay in between. In germline, CDR1 is LNHDA, CDR2 SQIVND (reference sequence). This CDR3 is built from 14 residues. CDR3 sequence: CASSPTGISYEQYF. CDR3 nucleotides: TGTGCCAGTAGTCCAACAGGGATCTCCTACGAGCAGTACTTC. Full variable domain (rest looked up from reference TRBV19 and TRBJ2-7): DGGITQSPKYLFRKEGQNVTLSCEQNLNHDAMYWYRQDPGQGLRLIYYSQIVNDFQKGDIAEGYSVSREKKESFPLTVTSAQKNPTAFYLCASSPTGISYEQYFGPGTRLTVT.

The CDR3 DNA sequence: TGTGCCAGCAGTTCAGAACTAAAATCAAAGACCCAGTACTTC. It codes for CASSSELKSKTQYF. This chain uses TRBV27 with TRBJ2-5, with no clear D. This CDR3 comprises 14 residues. Germline assignment: CDR1 MNHEY and CDR2 SMNVEV (reference sequence). The V end lost 4 bases, the J end lost 6 bases, and 15 bases lay between the germline ends.

The chain joins TRBV4-3 to TRBJ2-7, with 11 positions matching TRBD2. The CDR3 is made up of 14 amino acids. From germline, CDR1 is LGHNA and CDR2 YSLEER. V dropped 1 base and J dropped 8; count of bases not matched to a gene: 4. CDR3 sequence (DNA): TGCGCCAGCAGCCAAGTTCTAGCGGGGGGACAGCAGTACTTC. It specifies CASSQVLAGGQQYF.

This CDR3 reads CASSSPLASGMGEQFF. DNA of the CDR3: TGTGCCAGCAGCTCTCCCCTGGCTAGCGGGATGGGTGAGCAGTTCTTC. The J gene is TRBJ2-1, the V gene TRBV7-3; 9 positions match TRBD2. V shed 4 bases and J 9 bases; nucleotides not matched to a gene: 13. The germline V gene encodes CDR1 SGHTA and CDR2 FQGTGA. This CDR3 has 16 residues.

The genes are TRBV5-4 and TRBJ2-1; TRBD2 agrees at 7 bases. This CDR3 region has 14 residues. Germline values: CDR1 SGHNT, CDR2 YYREEE (reference sequence). J lost 7 bases, V lost 5 bases, and 9 bases had no gene match. CDR3 coding DNA: TGTGCCAGCAGACCGACGGGGAGGGGTAATGAGCAGTTCTTC. This codes for CASRPTGRGNEQFF.

The chain has TRBV6-1 and TRBJ2-1; 9 bases are a match to TRBD1. The CDR3 is made up of 18 amino acids. Unmatched junction bases numbered 15, after V lost 2 bases and J lost 7 bases. The germline CDR1 and CDR2 sequences are MNHNS and SASEGT. The CDR3 sequence is CASSEFSGGSQGANEQFF. CDR3 nucleotide sequence: TGTGCCAGCAGTGAATTCAGTGGGGGCTCACAGGGGGCTAATGAGCAGTTCTTC.